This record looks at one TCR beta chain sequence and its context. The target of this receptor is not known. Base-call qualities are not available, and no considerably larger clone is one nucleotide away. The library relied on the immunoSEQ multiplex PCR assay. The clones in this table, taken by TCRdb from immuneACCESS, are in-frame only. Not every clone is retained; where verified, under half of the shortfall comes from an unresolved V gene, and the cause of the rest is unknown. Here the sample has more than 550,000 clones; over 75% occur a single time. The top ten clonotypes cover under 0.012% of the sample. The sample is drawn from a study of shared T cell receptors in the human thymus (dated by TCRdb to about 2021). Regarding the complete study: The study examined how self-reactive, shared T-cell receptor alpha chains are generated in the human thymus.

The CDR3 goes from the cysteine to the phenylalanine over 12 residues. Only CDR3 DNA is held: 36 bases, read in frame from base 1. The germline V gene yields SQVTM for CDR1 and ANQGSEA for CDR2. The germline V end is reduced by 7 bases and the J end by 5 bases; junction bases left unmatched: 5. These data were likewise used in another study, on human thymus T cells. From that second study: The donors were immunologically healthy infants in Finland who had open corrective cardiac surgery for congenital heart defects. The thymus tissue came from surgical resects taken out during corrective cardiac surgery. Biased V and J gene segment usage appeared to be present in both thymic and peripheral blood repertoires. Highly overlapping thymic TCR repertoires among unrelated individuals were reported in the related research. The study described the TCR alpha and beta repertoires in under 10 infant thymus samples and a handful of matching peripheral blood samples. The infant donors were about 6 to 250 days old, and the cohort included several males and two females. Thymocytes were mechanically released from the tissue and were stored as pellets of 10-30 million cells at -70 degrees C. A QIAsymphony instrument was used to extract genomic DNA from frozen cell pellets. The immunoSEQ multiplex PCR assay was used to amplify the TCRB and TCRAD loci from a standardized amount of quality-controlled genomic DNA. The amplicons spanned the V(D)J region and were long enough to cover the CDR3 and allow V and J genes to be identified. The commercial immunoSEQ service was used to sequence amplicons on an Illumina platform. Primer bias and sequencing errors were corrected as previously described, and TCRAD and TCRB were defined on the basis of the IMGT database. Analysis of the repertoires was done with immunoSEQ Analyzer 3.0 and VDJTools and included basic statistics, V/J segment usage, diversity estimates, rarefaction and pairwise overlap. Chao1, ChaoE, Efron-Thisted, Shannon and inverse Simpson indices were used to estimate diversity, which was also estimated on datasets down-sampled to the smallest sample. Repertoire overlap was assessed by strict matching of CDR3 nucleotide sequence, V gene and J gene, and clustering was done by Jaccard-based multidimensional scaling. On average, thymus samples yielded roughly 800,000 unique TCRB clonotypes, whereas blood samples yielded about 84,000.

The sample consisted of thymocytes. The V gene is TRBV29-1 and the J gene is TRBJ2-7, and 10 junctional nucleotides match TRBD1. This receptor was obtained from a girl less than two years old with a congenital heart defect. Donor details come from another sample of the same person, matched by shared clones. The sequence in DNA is TGCAGCGGGGGGACAGGGGTTGACGAGCAGTACTTC. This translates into CSGGTGVDEQYF.